This entry lists 27 T cell receptor beta chains sequenced from one sample in a study of T cell responses to AZD1222 COVID-19 vaccine. Libraries were prepared by immunoSEQ multiplex PCR; TCRdb keeps only in-frame clonotypes and omits some of them. In the table there are approximately 99,000 clones, about nine tenths of which are singletons. Sequences were derived from peripheral blood, sampled 28 days after the second AZD1222 dose. These receptors originate from an adult who received the AZD1222 COVID-19 vaccine.

The chain has TRBV6-5 and TRBJ2-4; D is possibly TRBD1 (6 bases). The V end was cut by 6 bases, the J end by 5 bases, with 17 bases between. Germline V gene lookup returns CDR1 MNHEY and CDR2 SVGAGI. This CDR3 spans 15 amino acids. CDR3 protein: CASRLTTGTQNIQYF. The CDR3, as DNA: TGTGCCAGCAGATTAACGACAGGCACACAAAACATTCAGTACTTC.

The chain uses TRBV6-4 and TRBJ2-7, with D tentatively TRBD1 (5 bases). The V and J ends lost 2 bases and 2 bases respectively, with 13 bases between them. Germline V gene data show CDR1 as MRHNA and CDR2 as SNTAGT. CDR3 length: 15 residues. This CDR3 is CASSDGHLETYEQYF. Written as DNA, the CDR3 is TGTGCCAGCAGTGACGGACATTTGGAAACCTACGAGCAGTACTTC.

The rearrangement links TRBV7-9 to TRBJ2-5; the match to TRBD2 covers 12 bases. With V trimmed by 1 base and J by 5 bases, 5 bases remained unmatched. This CDR3 comprises 16 residues. Germline V gene lookup returns CDR1 SEHNR and CDR2 FQNEAQ (reference sequence). The DNA of the CDR3 is TGTGCCAGCAGCTTAGACCTAGCGGGAGGGGCCGAGACCCAGTACTTC. Translated: CASSLDLAGGAETQYF.

The chain has TRBV2 and TRBJ1-3; 7 nucleotides agree with TRBD1. V shed 8 bases, J shed 2 bases, and the junction held 3 bases outside the gene matches. This CDR3 has 13 residues. The germline V gene has CDR1 SNHLY and CDR2 FYNNEI. CDR3 nucleotide sequence: TGTGCCAGCGCAGGGACAGCTGGAAACACCATATATTTT. It codes for CASAGTAGNTIYF. The whole variable domain, remainder taken from reference TRBV2 and TRBJ1-3, is EPEVTQTPSHQVTQMGQEVILRCVPISNHLYFYWYRQILGQKVEFLVSFYNNEISEKSEIFDDQFSVERPDGSNFTLKIRSTKLEDSAMYFCASAGTAGNTIYFGEGSWLTVV.

The rearrangement uses TRBV5-1 and TRBJ2-2; tentative D call: TRBD1 (6 bases). The CDR3 contains 15 residues. Deletions cut 4 bases from V and 1 base from J, with 11 bases between. Germline-derived CDR1 and CDR2 are SGHRS and YFSETQ. CDR3 bases: TGCGCCAGCAGCGTAACAGGGAAGAACACCGGGGAGCTGTTTTTT. Translated, it gives CASSVTGKNTGELFF. The whole variable domain, filled in from reference TRBV5-1 and TRBJ2-2, reads KAGVTQTPRYLIKTRGQQVTLSCSPISGHRSVSWYQQTPGQGLQFLFEYFSETQRNKGNFPGRFSGRQFSNSRSEMNVSTLELGDSALYLCASSVTGKNTGELFFGEGSRLTVL.

V and J are TRBV6-5 and TRBJ2-7; TRBD2 might be the D (5 bases). This CDR3 contains 14 residues. Trimming shortened V by 7 bases and J by 0 bases, and 13 bases separated the two germline ends. Looked up from germline, CDR1 is MNHEY and CDR2 is SVGAGI. For the CDR3, the DNA is TGTGCCAGCATCTCGGGATTCAGCTCCTACGAGCAGTACTTC. Translation gives CASISGFSSYEQYF.

This clone has more than one count but fewer than ten. The rearrangement joins TRBV3-1 (or the pseudogene TRBV3-2) to TRBJ2-7; the D call may be TRBD1 or TRBD2 (5 bases each). CDR3 length equals 14 residues. Per germline, CDR1 LGHDT and CDR2 YNNKEL (reference sequence). V lost 5 bases to trimming and J lost 2 bases, with 13 bases between them. CDR3 loop: CASSWGTAAYEQYF. CDR3 in DNA: TGTGCCAGCAGCTGGGGGACGGCTGCCTACGAGCAGTACTTC.

This chain connects TRBV18 to TRBJ1-6; D unclear. Trimming cost V 2 bases and J 5 bases, with 10 bases left between them. Germline V gene lookup returns CDR1 KGHSH and CDR2 LQKENI. The CDR3 contains 15 residues. CDR3 DNA: TGTGCCAGCTCACCAGGAACAAACAATAATTCACCCCTCCACTTT. Its protein product is CASSPGTNNNSPLHF.

The chain links TRBV24-1 to TRBJ2-5; D is perhaps TRBD1 (5 bases). Germline-derived CDR1 and CDR2 are KGHDR and SFDVKD. The CDR3 totals 14 residues. With 4 bases removed from V and 0 bases from J, the gap between germline ends came to 8 bases. CDR3 residues: CATSEGQYQETQYF. In nucleotides, the CDR3 is TGTGCCACCAGTGAGGGGCAGTACCAAGAGACCCAGTACTTC.

Concerning this clone: Other DNA sequences in this specimen translate into the identical CDR3. This chain uses TRBV6-2 or TRBV6-3 with TRBJ1-5, with D uncertain. Germline V gives CDR1 MNHEY, CDR2 SVGEGT. The V gene lost 4 bases and the J gene lost 1 base, with 8 bases spanning the gap. The length of the CDR3 is 14 residues. CDR3 sequence: CASSLGNSNQPQHF. In DNA, the CDR3 is TGTGCCAGCAGTTTGGGGAACAGCAATCAGCCCCAGCATTTT.

This chain joins TRBV19 and TRBJ2-7, with D unresolved. Germline CDR1 reads LNHDA; CDR2 reads SQIVND (reference sequence). The CDR3 has 14 residues. Trimming took 3 bases from V and 0 from J, leaving 9 bases between them. CDR3 amino acids: CASSMAAVSYEQYF. The CDR3 DNA follows: TGTGCCAGTAGTATGGCCGCGGTCTCCTACGAGCAGTACTTC.

The chain links TRBV9 to TRBJ2-3; 13 bases map to TRBD2. The germline gives CDR1 SGDLS, CDR2 YYNGEE. V was pared by 2 bases and J by 0 bases, with 6 bases of the junction left unmatched. The CDR3 extends over 18 amino acids. The CDR3 loop is CASSVGTSGMGSTDTQYF. As DNA, the CDR3 is TGTGCCAGCAGCGTGGGGACTAGCGGGATGGGTAGCACAGATACGCAGTATTTT.

The J gene is TRBJ2-1, the V gene TRBV5-4; 7 bases agree with TRBD2. Germline V gene data show CDR1 as SGHNT and CDR2 as YYREEE (reference sequence). The V gene end was trimmed by 0 bases and the J gene end by 4 bases; junction bases not matched to a gene: 4. CDR3 size: 15 residues. CDR3 nucleotides: TGTGCCAGCAGCTTGGTTGCTAGCGGATACAATGAGCAGTTCTTC. This codes for CASSLVASGYNEQFF.

This clone was observed a few times. The V and J genes are TRBV7-8 and TRBJ1-2; D ambiguous. V gave up 3 bases and J gave up 0 bases, with 5 bases separating them. The CDR3 is made up of 13 amino acids. Germline CDR1 is SGHVS and CDR2 is FQNEAQ. The CDR3 bases are TGTGCCAGCAGCTTTACAGCTAACTATGGCTACACCTTC. It yields the protein CASSFTANYGYTF.

As DNA, the CDR3 is TGTGCCAGCAGCAGCCGGGGGACAGTCCGGGACGAGCAGTACTTC. The encoded protein is CASSSRGTVRDEQYF. This chain joins TRBV2 and TRBJ2-7; tentative D call: TRBD1 (7 bases). From germline, CDR1 is SNHLY and CDR2 FYNNEI. This CDR3 has 15 amino acids. Trimming left V 6 bases short and J 5 bases short, with 20 bases between.

The chain recombines TRBV28 with TRBJ1-2, with unresolved D. V lost 3 bases and J lost 4, with 6 bases in between. This CDR3 is built from 12 residues. Germline CDR1 is MDHEN and CDR2 is SYDVKM. Here the CDR3 DNA reads TGTGCCAGCAGTTTTAGCGGCTATGGCTACACCTTC. It codes for CASSFSGYGYTF.

The rearrangement joins TRBV19 to TRBJ2-7; TRBD2 matches at 11 bases. The CDR3 contains 14 residues. Germline CDR1 and CDR2: LNHDA and SQIVND (reference sequence). J lost 7 bases, V lost 6 bases, and 8 bases had no gene match. Here the CDR3 DNA reads TGTGCCAGTAGCTTAGCGGGAGGGCCTCGGGAGCAGTACTTC. Translating gives CASSLAGGPREQYF.

This chain uses TRBV18 with TRBJ1-6; 9 bases match TRBD1. Unmatched junction bases numbered 15, after V lost 8 bases and J lost 7 bases. Per germline, CDR1 KGHSH and CDR2 LQKENI. The length of the CDR3 is 17 residues. The CDR3 here is CASPVPETGGWNSPLHF. The CDR3 nucleotides read TGTGCCAGCCCCGTCCCCGAGACAGGGGGATGGAATTCACCCCTCCACTTT.

This sequence joins TRBV28 and TRBJ1-2; 7 bases fit TRBD1. V dropped 5 bases and J dropped 12; count of bases not matched to a gene: 12. The CDR3 is 13 residues long. Germline V lookup: CDR1 MDHEN, CDR2 SYDVKM. DNA of the CDR3: TGTGCCAGCAGTATACGGACAGGTGGGCGAAACACCTTC. Protein sequence: CASSIRTGGRNTF.

The chain combines TRBV7-9 with TRBJ2-3; TRBD2 matches 8 bases. Germline loops: CDR1 SEHNR, CDR2 FQNEAQ (reference sequence). Trimming took 7 bases from V and 4 from J; bases not matched to a gene: 7. The CDR3 contains 14 residues. This chain's CDR3 is CASTSFGRADTQYF. The CDR3 DNA sequence: TGTGCCAGCACCTCATTCGGGAGGGCAGATACGCAGTATTTT.

The chain joins TRBV28 to TRBJ1-5, with a tentative D call TRBD1 (5 bases). The ends were cut back, 5 bases at V and 4 bases at J, with 12 bases in the middle. The CDR3 runs to 14 residues. The V gene's germline CDR1 is MDHEN and CDR2 SYDVKM. The CDR3 DNA is TGTGCCAGCAGTCTCGACAGCCAGAATCAGCCCCAGCATTTT. It is translated as CASSLDSQNQPQHF.

V usage is TRBV18 and J usage is TRBJ1-5; tentative D call: TRBD1 (5 bases). Trimming pared 3 bases from V and 10 bases from J, leaving 19 bases between. The CDR3 has 15 amino acids. Germline lookup yields CDR1 KGHSH and CDR2 LQKENI. For the CDR3, the DNA is TGTGCCAGCTCACCTCCCCGGGACTCCTTGTTTCCCCAGCATTTT. Translated: CASSPPRDSLFPQHF.

The V and J genes are TRBV3-1 (or the pseudogene TRBV3-2) and TRBJ2-3; 7 bases align to TRBD2. The CDR3 consists of 15 residues. Unmatched junction bases numbered 7, after V lost 1 base and J lost 6 bases. CDR1 is LGHDT and CDR2 is YNNKEL in the germline V gene (reference sequence). In DNA, the CDR3 is TGTGCCAGCAGCCAAGGACTAGCAATCGGTGATACGCAGTATTTT. This encodes CASSQGLAIGDTQYF.

J is TRBJ2-7 and V is TRBV7-6; tentatively, D is TRBD1 (5 bases). Germline-derived CDR1 and CDR2 are SGHVS and FNYEAQ. V was clipped by 5 bases and J by 0 bases, with 11 bases between them. CDR3 length: 14 amino acids. The CDR3 region is CASSADSSSYEQYF. The CDR3 DNA follows: TGTGCCAGCAGCGCTGACAGTTCCTCCTACGAGCAGTACTTC.

The chain uses TRBV30 and TRBJ1-2, with a possible D match to TRBD1 (6 bases). CDR3 length: 11 residues. V lost 8 bases and J lost 7, with 14 bases in between. The germline V gene encodes CDR1 GTSNPN and CDR2 SVGIG (reference sequence). The CDR3 DNA follows: TGTGCCGCCTACAGGGATGGTGGCTACACCTTC. It codes for CAAYRDGGYTF.

The chain uses TRBV18 and TRBJ1-5; no reliable D call. This CDR3 is built from 13 residues. Trimming shortened V by 5 bases and J by 3 bases, and 8 bases separated the two germline ends. Germline loops: CDR1 KGHSH, CDR2 LQKENI. This chain's CDR3 is CASSLRDNQPQHF. CDR3 sequence (DNA): TGTGCCAGCTCATTAAGGGACAATCAGCCCCAGCATTTT.

The chain couples TRBV9 to TRBJ2-1; D not certain. Per the germline V gene, CDR1 is SGDLS and CDR2 is YYNGEE. V lost 1 base and J lost 0, with 8 bases in between. The CDR3 contains 15 residues. The DNA for the CDR3 is TGTGCCAGCAGCGTAACTCCCGACTCCTACAATGAGCAGTTCTTC. It is translated as CASSVTPDSYNEQFF. Complete variable domain (other parts from reference TRBV9 and TRBJ2-1): DSGVTQTPKHLITATGQRVTLRCSPRSGDLSVYWYQQSLDQGLQFLIQYYNGEERAKGNILERFSAQQFPDLHSELNLSSLELGDSALYFCASSVTPDSYNEQFFGPGTRLTVL.